Shown below are 14 T cell receptor beta chains from a single sample sequenced in a study of spatial heterogeneity in lung cancer (dated by TCRdb to 2018 to 2020). Receptor libraries were prepared by 5' RACE. Data came from a NextSeq 500. The public reads were reanalyzed by TCRdb: fastp trimming at Q25, MiXCR alignment, in-frame beta chains only. Entries that share a CDR3 protein sequence are merged under the most common genes and DNA. This sample gives some 85,000 distinct CDR3 sequences in total; roughly a fifth of them show up just once. 6.2% of the sample is in the top ten clones. The time point label for this specimen denotes: sample taken at primary tumor resection. Whole RNA extracted from tumor and nontumor lung tissue, or from cryopreserved PBMC samples, was used for TCR sequencing without cell sorting. Sequenced here: PBMCs, sampled at surgery. The receptors come from a male donor with early-stage non-small cell lung cancer.

For the CDR3, the DNA is TGCAGTGCTAGAAGTCGGACAGGGGGCGAGCAGTTCTTC. It specifies CSARSRTGGEQFF. This chain joins TRBV20-1 and TRBJ2-1; 11 nucleotides agree with TRBD1. Germline V lookup: CDR1 DFQATT, CDR2 SNEGSKA (reference sequence). CDR3 length: 13 residues. V gave up 2 bases and J gave up 10 bases; unmatched junction bases: 4.

This clonotype has ten or more counts. The V call is TRBV3-1, the J call TRBJ2-1; D might be TRBD1 (6 bases). This CDR3 has 11 residues. V was pared by 5 bases and J by 7 bases, with 6 bases between. The germline CDR1 and CDR2 sequences are LGHDT and YNNKEL (reference sequence). The CDR3 bases are TGTGCCAGCAGCAGGGGGAATGAGCAGTTCTTC. Encoded protein: CASSRGNEQFF.

This clonotype has only a few counts. The rearrangement links TRBV6-5 to TRBJ2-5; D not resolved. Germline lookup yields CDR1 MNHEY and CDR2 SVGAGI. Trimming stripped 2 bases from V and 11 bases from J, with 15 bases between. The CDR3 has 13 amino acids. The CDR3 bases are TGTGCCAGCAGTTACGGTGGTTGGGATCCGCAGTACTTC. It encodes CASSYGGWDPQYF.

V and J are TRBV11-2 and TRBJ2-1, with TRBD1 as a possible D gene (5 bases). V was shortened by 3 bases and J by 7 bases, with 16 bases between the two germline ends. CDR1 is SGHAT, CDR2 FQNNGV, per germline. The CDR3 length is 15 residues. The chain's CDR3 is CASSFDRHLGNEQFF. The CDR3 bases are TGTGCCAGCAGCTTCGACAGACATCTAGGAAATGAGCAGTTCTTC.

Only a few counts were recorded for this clonotype. The chain is built from TRBV19 and TRBJ2-6; D ambiguous. The CDR3 covers 17 residues. Trimming took 4 bases from V and 0 from J, leaving 13 bases between them. CDR1 is LNHDA, CDR2 SQIVND, per germline (reference sequence). The CDR3 bases are TGTGCCAGTAGTAATGGGATCGTAGGCTCTGGGGCCAACGTCCTGACTTTC. Its protein product is CASSNGIVGSGANVLTF.

This rearrangement joins TRBV28 to TRBJ1-2; D unresolved. Between the trimmed V and J ends, which lost 6 bases and 7 bases, there was a span of 18 bases. Germline V CDR1 and CDR2: MDHEN, SYDVKM. The CDR3 sequence is 14 residues long. CDR3 amino acids: CASSPWADGSGYTF. In DNA, the CDR3 is TGTGCCAGCAGCCCCTGGGCCGACGGTAGTGGCTACACCTTC.

The chain links TRBV6-2 or TRBV6-3 to TRBJ2-2, with D unclear. This CDR3 has 13 amino acids. Germline CDR1 MNHEY, CDR2 SVGEGT. V was cut by 6 bases and J by 5 bases, with 10 bases left in between. The CDR3 DNA reads TGTGCCAGCAGCCAGAGGCTGACCGGGGAGCTGTTTTTT. Protein: CASSQRLTGELFF.

This clonotype turned up a few times. The rearrangement joins TRBV28 to TRBJ2-7, with D hard to call. The length of the CDR3 is 15 residues. Between the trimmed V and J ends, which lost 4 bases and 0 bases, there was a span of 13 bases. In germline, CDR1 is MDHEN, CDR2 SYDVKM. The CDR3 DNA sequence: TGTGCCAGCAGTTCCCCCCCCGCGGTCTCCTACGAGCAGTACTTC. Protein product: CASSSPPAVSYEQYF.

The CDR3 coding sequence is TGTGCCAGCAGGGGGCTGAGGCAGAAGTATGGCTACACCTTC. Protein product: CASRGLRQKYGYTF. This chain uses TRBV6-4 with TRBJ1-2, with a weak D call TRBD1 (5 bases). V was shortened by 6 bases and J by 5 bases, with 16 bases between the two germline ends. There are 14 residues in the CDR3. CDR1 MRHNA and CDR2 SNTAGT come from the germline V gene.

This clonotype was recorded a few times. The rearrangement joins TRBV7-9 to TRBJ2-5; D could derive from TRBD1 or TRBD2 (6 bases each). The germline V gene has CDR1 SEHNR and CDR2 FQNEAQ (reference sequence). V was shortened by 5 bases and J by 5 bases, with 18 bases between the two germline ends. The length of the CDR3 is 15 residues. DNA for the CDR3: TGTGCCAGCAGCCCCCCTGAGGGGGGCGGTGAGACCCAGTACTTC. Translating gives CASSPPEGGGETQYF.

A few counts support this clonotype. V gene TRBV10-3 combines with J gene TRBJ2-3; 13 bases agree with TRBD2. Germline CDR1 reads ENHRY; CDR2 reads SYGVKD. The CDR3 contains 14 residues. The V and J ends lost 6 bases and 7 bases, in that order; junction bases with no gene match: 4. CDR3: CAISSTSGGHTQYF. CDR3 DNA sequence: TGTGCCATCAGCTCGACTAGCGGGGGGCATACGCAGTATTTT.

By its share, this clonotype is medium-sized. The V gene is TRBV29-1, the J gene TRBJ2-5; D gene uncertain. CDR3 length equals 10 residues. V gave up 8 bases and J gave up 1 base, with 5 bases separating them. From germline, CDR1 is SQVTM and CDR2 ANQGSEA. This chain's CDR3 is CSYFQETQYF. Here the CDR3 DNA reads TGCAGCTATTTCCAAGAGACCCAGTACTTC.

This chain links TRBV29-1 with TRBJ2-7; D is possibly TRBD1 (6 bases). The V end was cut by 4 bases, the J end by 5 bases, with 9 bases between. Germline CDR1 SQVTM, CDR2 ANQGSEA. CDR3 size: 11 residues. The CDR3 loop reads CSVGDRNEQYF. DNA of the CDR3: TGCAGCGTTGGAGACAGGAACGAGCAGTACTTC.

The rearrangement joins TRBV7-9 to TRBJ2-5; the match to TRBD2 covers 10 bases. The CDR3 loop spans 16 amino acids. Unmatched junction bases numbered 6, after V lost 4 bases and J lost 1 base. The germline CDR1 and CDR2 sequences are SEHNR and FQNEAQ (reference sequence). As DNA, the CDR3 is TGTGCCAGCAGCTCCTTAGCGGGAGGTATCCAAGAGACCCAGTACTTC. This encodes CASSSLAGGIQETQYF.